This entry lists 13 T cell receptor beta chains sequenced from one sample in a study of cytomegalovirus exposure and HLA in healthy donors. The study ran its PCR with 60 Vbeta and 13 Jbeta primers. Sequencing was performed with immunoSEQ multiplex PCR; in TCRdb, only in-frame clones are kept and a portion is missing. This sample yields approximately 200,000 clones, of which around four fifths are seen a single time; over 5% belongs to the top ten. Material: PBMCs. Source of these receptors: a woman between 45 and 60 years old in good health and CMV-seropositive.

In regard to this clone: Other DNA sequences in the same sample also yield this CDR3. The chain combines TRBV18 with TRBJ1-2; TRBD1 aligns across 9 bases. V dropped 2 bases and J dropped 5; count of bases not matched to a gene: 0. This CDR3 is built from 13 residues. The germline gives CDR1 KGHSH, CDR2 LQKENI. The CDR3 DNA follows: TGTGCCAGCTCACCAGGGACAGGGTATGGCTACACCTTC. Residues: CASSPGTGYGYTF. The entire variable domain, with the rest obtained from reference TRBV18 and TRBJ1-2, is as follows: NAGVMQNPRHLVRRRGQEARLRCSPMKGHSHVYWYRQLPEEGLKFMVYLQKENIIDESGMPKERFSAEFPKEGPSILRIQQVVRGDSAAYFCASSPGTGYGYTFGSGTRLTVV.

V and J are TRBV30 and TRBJ2-7; TRBD2 matches 8 bases. This CDR3 is 12 amino acids long. Trimming removed 7 bases from V and 5 bases from J; junction bases left unmatched: 7. Germline V gene lookup returns CDR1 GTSNPN and CDR2 SVGIG (reference sequence). The CDR3 sequence is CALAGRWNEQYF. The CDR3 nucleotides are TGTGCCTTAGCGGGAAGGTGGAACGAGCAGTACTTC.

This clone was counted a single time. This rearrangement joins TRBV10-2 to TRBJ2-3; 12 nucleotides match TRBD1. Germline V lookup: CDR1 WSHSY, CDR2 SAAADI. Trimming took 2 bases from V and 5 from J; bases not matched to a gene: 8. The CDR3 extends over 17 amino acids. The CDR3 nucleotides are TGCGCCAGCAGTGAGCGGGACAGGGGGCGTAGGGAAGATACGCAGTATTTT. It codes for CASSERDRGRREDTQYF.

This chain uses TRBV27 with TRBJ2-7; TRBD1 agrees at 9 bases. V lost 9 bases to trimming and J lost 5 bases; unmatched junction nucleotides: 11. The CDR3 length is 14 residues. The V gene's germline CDR1 is MNHEY and CDR2 SMNVEV (reference sequence). CDR3 bases: TGTGCCAGTAAGGCCGGGACAGGGAGGAACGAGCAGTACTTC. It is translated as CASKAGTGRNEQYF.

The gene calls are TRBV14 and TRBJ2-7, with TRBD2 matching over 9 bases. Germline CDR1 reads SGHDN; CDR2 reads FVKESK. The junction had 1 base not matched to a gene; V was cut back by 4 bases and J by 3 bases. This CDR3 contains 13 residues. The CDR3 sequence is CASSLAGDYEQYF. The CDR3 nucleotides are TGTGCCAGCAGCCTAGCGGGAGACTACGAGCAGTACTTC. The complete variable domain, with remaining parts taken from reference TRBV14 and TRBJ2-7, reads EAGVTQFPSHSVIEKGQTVTLRCDPISGHDNLYWYRRVMGKEIKFLLHFVKESKQDESGMPNNRFLAERTGGTYSTLKVQPAELEDSGVYFCASSLAGDYEQYFGPGTRLTVT.

This CDR3 is CASSVGFGSYNEQFF. The DNA for the CDR3 is TGTGCCAGCAGCGTAGGTTTCGGGTCCTACAATGAGCAGTTCTTC. The gene calls are TRBV9 and TRBJ2-1; D is ambiguous. The CDR3 has 15 residues. Germline assignment: CDR1 SGDLS and CDR2 YYNGEE. V lost 0 bases to trimming and J lost 1 base, with 8 bases between them.

The V gene is TRBV28, the J gene TRBJ2-3; no reliable D call. The V end was cut by 5 bases, the J end by 6 bases, with 21 bases between. Germline values: CDR1 MDHEN, CDR2 SYDVKM. The length of the CDR3 is 16 residues. The CDR3 DNA sequence: TGTGCCAGCAGTACCCGGCCCGGAGCTTTGTTGGATACGCAGTATTTT. Translated: CASSTRPGALLDTQYF.

The J gene is TRBJ2-7, the V gene TRBV19, with 11 bases matching TRBD2. Unmatched junction bases numbered 6, after V lost 5 bases and J lost 3 bases. The CDR3 is made up of 15 amino acids. Germline-derived CDR1 and CDR2 are LNHDA and SQIVND (reference sequence). CDR3 nucleotides: TGTGCCAGTAGTCCGAGACTAGCGGGGAACTACGAGCAGTACTTC. This encodes CASSPRLAGNYEQYF.

This clone showed up just once. This chain connects TRBV7-8 to TRBJ2-1; 9 nucleotides match TRBD2. The V gene end was trimmed by 5 bases and the J gene end by 0 bases; junction bases not matched to a gene: 2. Per the germline V gene, CDR1 is SGHVS and CDR2 is FQNEAQ. This CDR3 region has 15 residues. The CDR3 here is CASSRAGGSYNEQFF. The CDR3 DNA reads as TGTGCCAGCAGCCGAGCGGGAGGCTCCTACAATGAGCAGTTCTTC.

This chain links TRBV6-5 with TRBJ1-2; 7 positions agree with TRBD1. Germline trimming cut 10 bases from V and 8 bases from J; bases unmatched to any gene: 7. Germline assignment: CDR1 MNHEY and CDR2 SVGAGI. There are 11 residues in the CDR3. The CDR3 here is CATLRQGGYTF. The CDR3 DNA reads as TGTGCCACCCTCCGACAGGGCGGCTACACCTTC.

In regard to this clone: At one end the junction does not follow the germline gene, possibly because of a read error. The DNA of the CDR3 is TGTGCCAGCAGCCAAGATTTGGGTGCAAGCTCTGGGGCCAACGGCCTGACTTTC. This encodes CASSQDLGASSGANGLTF. This chain links TRBV4-2 with TRBJ2-6, with D perhaps matching TRBD1 (5 bases). The CDR3 totals 18 residues. Germline V CDR1 and CDR2: LGHNA, YNFKEQ.

The chain employs TRBV19 and TRBJ1-1; possible D gene TRBD1, 6 bases. V shed 10 bases and J shed 1 base, with 16 bases lying between them. Germline CDR1 and CDR2: LNHDA and SQIVND (reference sequence). The CDR3 is made up of 14 amino acids. The CDR3 DNA sequence: TGTGCCACCACAGGGCATGGGGCGAACACTGAAGCTTTCTTT. Translating gives CATTGHGANTEAFF.

The chain recombines TRBV2 with TRBJ2-3, with TRBD2 matching 10 bases. Trimming cost V 4 bases and J 6 bases; bases outside gene matches: 10. The CDR3 contains 16 residues. Germline CDR1 and CDR2: SNHLY and FYNNEI. The CDR3 DNA reads as TGTGCCAGCAGTGGGCGAAGCGGGGGGGCCTTGGATACGCAGTATTTT. Its protein product is CASSGRSGGALDTQYF.